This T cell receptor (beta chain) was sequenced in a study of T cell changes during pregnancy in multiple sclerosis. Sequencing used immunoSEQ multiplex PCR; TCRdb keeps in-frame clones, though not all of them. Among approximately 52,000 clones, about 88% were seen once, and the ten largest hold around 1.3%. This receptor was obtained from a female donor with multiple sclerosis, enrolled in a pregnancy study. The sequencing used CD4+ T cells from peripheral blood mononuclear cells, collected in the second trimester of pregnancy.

CDR3 sequence reads: CASRIRGLSYGYTF. CDR3 sequence (DNA): TGTGCCAGCAGAATCAGGGGGCTGAGCTATGGCTACACCTTC. The chain uses TRBV7-2 and TRBJ1-2; TRBD1 matches at 8 bases. Germline V gives CDR1 SGHTA, CDR2 FQGNSA. Trimming at V came to 6 bases and at J to 4 bases, leaving 7 bases not matched to a gene. The length of the CDR3 is 14 residues.